These T cell receptor beta chains were read from a single sample in a study of beta chain features in type 1 diabetes. Repertoires were generated with immunoSEQ multiplex PCR, while TCRdb's copy carries only in-frame clones and drops some. The sample carries roughly 150,000 clones, 6.5% to 8.5% recorded once. Material: central memory CD4+ T cells from blood. The receptor set was obtained from a man aged 18 to 35 with type 1 diabetes. CDR3s include the opening cysteine and the closing phenylalanine or tryptophan. The D gene is left open where the match is weak.

d_call j_call v_call cdr3_aa
. TRBJ2-2 TRBV7-2 CASSLRGSGTGELFF
TRBD2 TRBJ2-1 TRBV27 CASMLTSGSYNEQFF
. TRBJ1-6 TRBV14 CASSQSQNSPLHF
. TRBJ1-3 TRBV7-2 CASSPQGFTGNTIYF
TRBD1 TRBJ1-2 TRBV6-5 CASEGDSRLYGYTF
TRBD1 TRBJ1-4 TRBV5-1 CASSGGQGNEKLFF
TRBD1 TRBJ2-2 TRBV5-1 CASSLRQGGPGELFF
. TRBJ1-1 TRBV11-1 CASRLPGGRDTEAFF
. TRBJ2-5 TRBV11-2 CASGVGGASQETQYF
. TRBJ1-4 TRBV30 CAWSPGSTNEKLFF
. TRBJ2-3 TRBV27 CASSRGDFVNTDTQYF
TRBD1 TRBJ1-1 TRBV7-2 CASSDRANTEAFF
. TRBJ2-3 TRBV7-9 CASSLGRGATDTQYF